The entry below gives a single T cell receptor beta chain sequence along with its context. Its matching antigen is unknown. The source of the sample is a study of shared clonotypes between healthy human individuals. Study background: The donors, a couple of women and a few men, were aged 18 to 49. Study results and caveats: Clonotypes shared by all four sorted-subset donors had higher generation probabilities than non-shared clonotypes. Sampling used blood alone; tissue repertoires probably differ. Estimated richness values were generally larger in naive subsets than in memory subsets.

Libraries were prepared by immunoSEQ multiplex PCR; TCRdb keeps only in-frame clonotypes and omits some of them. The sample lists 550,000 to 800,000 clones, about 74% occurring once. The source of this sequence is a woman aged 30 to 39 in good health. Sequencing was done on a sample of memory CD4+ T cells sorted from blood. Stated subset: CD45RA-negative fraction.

The CDR3 sequence is CASSLEANSYNEQFF. DNA for the CDR3: TGCGCCAGCAGCTTGGAGGCGAACTCCTACAATGAGCAGTTCTTC. V usage is TRBV5-1 and J usage is TRBJ2-1; D is ambiguous. V lost 0 bases and J lost 0, with 7 bases in between. From germline, CDR1 is SGHRS and CDR2 YFSETQ. The CDR3 contains 15 residues.